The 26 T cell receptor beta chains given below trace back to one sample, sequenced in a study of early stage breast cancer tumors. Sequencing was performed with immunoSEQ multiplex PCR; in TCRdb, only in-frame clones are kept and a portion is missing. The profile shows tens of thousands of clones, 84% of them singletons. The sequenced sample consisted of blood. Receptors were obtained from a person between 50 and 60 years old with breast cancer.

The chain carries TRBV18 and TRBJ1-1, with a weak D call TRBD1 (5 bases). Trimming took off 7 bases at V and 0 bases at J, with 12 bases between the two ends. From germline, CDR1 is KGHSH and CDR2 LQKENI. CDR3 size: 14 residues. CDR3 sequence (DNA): TGTGCCAGCTTTGAGTCGACAGTGAACACTGAAGCTTTCTTT. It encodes CASFESTVNTEAFF.

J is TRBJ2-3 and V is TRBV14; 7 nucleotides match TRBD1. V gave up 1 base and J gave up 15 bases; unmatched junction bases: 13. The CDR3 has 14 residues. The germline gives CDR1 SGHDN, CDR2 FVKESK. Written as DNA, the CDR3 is TGTGCCAGCAGCCAAGTCTCATCGACAGGGAGAAGATATTTT. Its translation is CASSQVSSTGRRYF.

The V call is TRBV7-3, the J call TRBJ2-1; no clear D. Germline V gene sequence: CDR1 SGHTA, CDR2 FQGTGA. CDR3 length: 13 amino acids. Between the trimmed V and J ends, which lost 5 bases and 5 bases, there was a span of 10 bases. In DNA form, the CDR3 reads TGTGCCAGCAGCCTGCTAGAACACAATGAGCAGTTCTTC. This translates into CASSLLEHNEQFF.

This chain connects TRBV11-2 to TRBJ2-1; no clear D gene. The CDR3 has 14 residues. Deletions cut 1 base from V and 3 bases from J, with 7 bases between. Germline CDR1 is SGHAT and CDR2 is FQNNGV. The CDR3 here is CASSLGSFYNEQFF. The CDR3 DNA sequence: TGTGCCAGCAGCTTAGGAAGCTTCTACAATGAGCAGTTCTTC.

This CDR3 is CASSQGQGALGVEQFF. In nucleotides, the CDR3 is TGCGCCAGCAGCCAAGGACAGGGGGCTCTTGGGGTTGAGCAGTTCTTC. V gene TRBV4-1 combines with J gene TRBJ2-1, with 10 bases aligning to TRBD1. The trim removed 1 base at V and 9 bases at J, leaving 9 bases unmatched. Germline V gene lookup returns CDR1 MGHRA and CDR2 YSYEKL. This CDR3 spans 16 amino acids.

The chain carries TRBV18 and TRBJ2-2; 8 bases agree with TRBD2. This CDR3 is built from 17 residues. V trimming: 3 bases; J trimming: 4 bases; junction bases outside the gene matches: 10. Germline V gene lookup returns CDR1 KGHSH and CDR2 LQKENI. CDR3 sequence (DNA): TGTGCCAGCTCACCTAGAGTCCGGACTAGCTCCACCGGGGAGCTGTTTTTT. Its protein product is CASSPRVRTSSTGELFF.

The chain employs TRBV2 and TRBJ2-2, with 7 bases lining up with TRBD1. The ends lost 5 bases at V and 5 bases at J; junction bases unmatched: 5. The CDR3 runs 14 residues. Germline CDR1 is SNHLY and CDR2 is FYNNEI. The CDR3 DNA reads TGTGCCAGCAGTACAGGGGCTAGGACCGGGGAGCTGTTTTTT. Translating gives CASSTGARTGELFF.

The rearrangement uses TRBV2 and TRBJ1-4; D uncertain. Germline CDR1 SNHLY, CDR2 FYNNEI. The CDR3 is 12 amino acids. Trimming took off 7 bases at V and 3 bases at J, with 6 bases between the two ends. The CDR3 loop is CASMRANEKLFF. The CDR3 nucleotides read TGTGCCAGCATGAGGGCTAATGAAAAACTGTTTTTT.

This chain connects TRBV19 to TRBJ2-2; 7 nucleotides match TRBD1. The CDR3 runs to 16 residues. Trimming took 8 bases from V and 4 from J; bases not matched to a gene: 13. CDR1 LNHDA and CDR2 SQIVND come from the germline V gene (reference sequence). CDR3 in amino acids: CASSPQTGRFTGELFF. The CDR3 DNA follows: TGTGCCAGTTCTCCTCAGACAGGGCGGTTCACCGGGGAGCTGTTTTTT.

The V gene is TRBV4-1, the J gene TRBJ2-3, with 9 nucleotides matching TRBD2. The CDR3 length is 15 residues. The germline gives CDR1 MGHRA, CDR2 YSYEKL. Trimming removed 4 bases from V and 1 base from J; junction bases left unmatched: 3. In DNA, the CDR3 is TGCGCCAGCAGCCGAGTAGCGGGAGGCACAGATACGCAGTATTTT. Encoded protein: CASSRVAGGTDTQYF.

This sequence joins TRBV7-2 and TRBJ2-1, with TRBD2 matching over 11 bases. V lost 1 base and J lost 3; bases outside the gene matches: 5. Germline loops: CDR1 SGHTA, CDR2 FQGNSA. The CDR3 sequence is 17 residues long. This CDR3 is CASSLDTSGGFYNEQFF. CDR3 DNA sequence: TGTGCCAGCAGCTTAGACACTAGCGGGGGTTTCTACAATGAGCAGTTCTTC.

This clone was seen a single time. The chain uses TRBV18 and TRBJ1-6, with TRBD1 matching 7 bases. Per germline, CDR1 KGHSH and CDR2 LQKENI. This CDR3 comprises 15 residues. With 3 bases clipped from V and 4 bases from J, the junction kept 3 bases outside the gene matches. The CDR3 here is CASSPGTEYNSPLHF. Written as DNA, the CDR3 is TGTGCCAGCTCACCGGGGACAGAGTATAATTCACCCCTCCACTTT.

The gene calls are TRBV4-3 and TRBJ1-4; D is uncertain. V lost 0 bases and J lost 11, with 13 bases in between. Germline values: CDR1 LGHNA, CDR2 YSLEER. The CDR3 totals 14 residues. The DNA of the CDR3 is TGCGCCAGCAGCCAAGATCGCCGGGTGGGGAAACTGTTTTTT. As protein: CASSQDRRVGKLFF.

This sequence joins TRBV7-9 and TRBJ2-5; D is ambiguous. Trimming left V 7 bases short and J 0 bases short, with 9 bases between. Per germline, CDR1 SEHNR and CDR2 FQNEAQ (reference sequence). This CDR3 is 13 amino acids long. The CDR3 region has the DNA TGTGCCAGCACCGACGGGTACCAAGAGACCCAGTACTTC. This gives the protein CASTDGYQETQYF.

CDR3: CASSLALGDIQYF. The CDR3 bases are TGTGCCAGCAGCTTAGCTCTCGGGGACATTCAGTACTTC. This rearrangement joins TRBV7-9 to TRBJ2-4; maybe TRBD2 (5 bases). Germline CDR1 and CDR2: SEHNR and FQNEAQ (reference sequence). There are 13 residues in the CDR3. The V and J ends lost 0 bases and 8 bases respectively, with 8 bases between them. Filled out from reference TRBV7-9 and TRBJ2-4, the complete variable domain reads DTGVSQNPRHKITKRGQNVTFRCDPISEHNRLYWYRQTLGQGPEFLTYFQNEAQLEKSRLLSDRFSAERPKGSFSTLEIQRTEQGDSAMYLCASSLALGDIQYFGAGTRLSVL.

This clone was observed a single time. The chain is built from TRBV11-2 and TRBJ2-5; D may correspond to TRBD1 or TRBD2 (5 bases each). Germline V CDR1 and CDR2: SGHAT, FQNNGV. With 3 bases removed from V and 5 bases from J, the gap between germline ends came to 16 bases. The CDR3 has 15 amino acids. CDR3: CASSLDSWGSETQYF. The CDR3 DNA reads TGTGCCAGCAGCTTGGATTCCTGGGGGTCGGAGACCCAGTACTTC.

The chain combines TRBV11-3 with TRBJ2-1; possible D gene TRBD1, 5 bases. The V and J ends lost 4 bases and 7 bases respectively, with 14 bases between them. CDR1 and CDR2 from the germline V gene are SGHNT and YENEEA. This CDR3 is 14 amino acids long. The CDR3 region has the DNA TGTGCCAGCAGCTCCGGACAAGGCGGAAATGAGCAGTTCTTC. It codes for CASSSGQGGNEQFF.

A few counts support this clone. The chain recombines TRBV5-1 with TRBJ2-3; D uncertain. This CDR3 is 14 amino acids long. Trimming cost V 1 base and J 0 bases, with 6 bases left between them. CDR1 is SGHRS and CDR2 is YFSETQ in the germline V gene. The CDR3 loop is CASSLPDSTDTQYF. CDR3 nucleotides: TGCGCCAGCAGCTTGCCAGATAGCACAGATACGCAGTATTTT.

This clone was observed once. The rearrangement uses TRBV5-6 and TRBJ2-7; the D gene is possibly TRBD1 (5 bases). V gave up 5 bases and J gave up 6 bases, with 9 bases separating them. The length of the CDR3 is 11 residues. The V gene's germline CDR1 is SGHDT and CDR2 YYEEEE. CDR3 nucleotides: TGTGCCAGCAGTTCAGGGTCCGAGCAGTACTTC. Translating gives CASSSGSEQYF. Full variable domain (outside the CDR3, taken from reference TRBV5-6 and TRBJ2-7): DAGVTQSPTHLIKTRGQQVTLRCSPKSGHDTVSWYQQALGQGPQFIFQYYEEEERQRGNFPDRFSGHQFPNYSSELNVNALLLGDSALYLCASSSGSEQYFGPGTRLTVT.

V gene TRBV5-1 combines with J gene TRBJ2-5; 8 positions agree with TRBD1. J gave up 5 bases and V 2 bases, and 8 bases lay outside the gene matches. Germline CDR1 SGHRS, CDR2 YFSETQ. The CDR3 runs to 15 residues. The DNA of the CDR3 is TGCGCCAGCAGCTTAGACAGGGGCGACGCGGAGACCCAGTACTTC. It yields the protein CASSLDRGDAETQYF.

CDR3 residues: CASSDEGQGHGYGYTF. The CDR3 DNA sequence: TGCGCCAGCAGCGATGAAGGACAGGGTCACGGCTATGGCTACACCTTC. The V call is TRBV5-1, the J call TRBJ1-2, with 8 bases lining up with TRBD1. CDR1 is SGHRS, CDR2 YFSETQ, per germline. V was pared by 4 bases and J by 4 bases, with 12 bases of the junction left unmatched. The CDR3 loop spans 16 amino acids.

The CDR3 DNA is TGTGCCAGCAGCTTAGATCTAGGATTTTTGAACACTGAAGCTTTCTTT. Amino acid sequence: CASSLDLGFLNTEAFF. The V gene is TRBV11-2, the J gene TRBJ1-1; D unclear. CDR3 length: 16 amino acids. CDR1 is SGHAT and CDR2 is FQNNGV in the germline V gene. The V and J ends lost 0 bases and 0 bases respectively, with 11 bases between them.

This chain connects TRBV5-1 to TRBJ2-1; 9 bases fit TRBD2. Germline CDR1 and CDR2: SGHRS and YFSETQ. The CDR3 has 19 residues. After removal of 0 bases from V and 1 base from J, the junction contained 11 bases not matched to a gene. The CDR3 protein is CASSLAVSSGKNSYNEQFF. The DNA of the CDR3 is TGCGCCAGCAGCTTGGCCGTATCTAGCGGGAAAAATTCCTACAATGAGCAGTTCTTC. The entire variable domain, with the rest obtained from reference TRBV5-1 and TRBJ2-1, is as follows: KAGVTQTPRYLIKTRGQQVTLSCSPISGHRSVSWYQQTPGQGLQFLFEYFSETQRNKGNFPGRFSGRQFSNSRSEMNVSTLELGDSALYLCASSLAVSSGKNSYNEQFFGPGTRLTVL.

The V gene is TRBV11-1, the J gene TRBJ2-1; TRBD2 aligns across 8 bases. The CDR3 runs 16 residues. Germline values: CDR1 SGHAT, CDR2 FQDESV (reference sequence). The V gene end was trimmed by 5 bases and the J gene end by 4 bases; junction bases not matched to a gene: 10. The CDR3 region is CASSSLAGTPYNEQFF. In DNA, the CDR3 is TGTGCCAGCAGCAGCTTAGCGGGAACCCCTTACAATGAGCAGTTCTTC.

The chain's CDR3 is CASSKTGKTQYF. The CDR3 bases are TGTGCCAGCAGCAAGACAGGGAAGACCCAGTACTTC. This chain joins TRBV7-2 and TRBJ2-5, with 7 bases fitting TRBD1. Germline V gene lookup returns CDR1 SGHTA and CDR2 FQGNSA. The CDR3 is 12 residues long. Unmatched junction bases numbered 3, after V lost 5 bases and J lost 6 bases.

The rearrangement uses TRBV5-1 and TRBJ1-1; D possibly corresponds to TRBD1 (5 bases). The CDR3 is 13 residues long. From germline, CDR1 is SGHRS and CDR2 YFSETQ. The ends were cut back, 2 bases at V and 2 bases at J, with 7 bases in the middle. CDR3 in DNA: TGCGCCAGCAGCTTTACAGGTAACACTGAAGCTTTCTTT. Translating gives CASSFTGNTEAFF.